The following is a TCR beta chain sequence with its context. The sample has other DNA sequences that encode this CDR3 too. This entry belongs to a study of blood T cell repertoires in COVID-19. Turning to the study itself: Acute and convalescent COVID-19 specimens originated in the United States, Italy and Spain. T cells, B-cell-depleted T cells, or PBMCs supplied cDNA or gDNA.

The CDR3 totals 14 residues. The V gene's germline CDR1 is SNHLY and CDR2 FYNNEI. V was cut by 6 bases and J by 0 bases, with 9 bases left in between. In the study's own analysis: From reference gene primer amplification, estimates of nucleated cell counts were derived. Some clones are missing from TCRdb's copy, which holds only in-frame ones; the method was immunoSEQ multiplex PCR. That table furnishes V, J and clone size, whereas the DNA furnished D and trimming. The sample carries approximately 160,000 clones, about 85% recorded once. The V and J genes are TRBV2 and TRBJ1-5; D is perhaps TRBD1 (6 bases). This clonotype was sampled from a man aged 60 to 75 who had recovered from COVID-19. The sequenced material came from peripheral blood. The DNA of the CDR3 is TGTGCCAGCAGACAGGGATATAGCAATCAGCCCCAGCATTTT. Translating it yields CASRQGYSNQPQHF.